This T cell receptor beta chain was observed in a study of blood T cell repertoires in COVID-19. Turning to the study itself: From T cells, B-cell-depleted T cells, or PBMCs came the material, which was cDNA or gDNA.

Either two negative PCRs, clearance, or symptom resolution qualified Cohort 3 donors as recovered. Assay used: immunoSEQ multiplex PCR; TCRdb lists only in-frame clones, some missing. This sample has 250,000 to 300,000 clones; more than 75% occur once, and the top ten carry around a sixth. The CDR3 totals 16 residues. Per the germline V gene, CDR1 is LGHDT and CDR2 is YNNKEL (reference sequence). V lost 1 base to trimming and J lost 3 bases; unmatched junction nucleotides: 9. The rearrangement links TRBV3-1 (or the pseudogene TRBV3-2) to TRBJ2-7; 7 bases map to TRBD1. This TCR derives from a man between 18 and 29 years old who had recovered from COVID-19. Sequenced: PBMCs or T cells enriched from blood (not recorded which). The CDR3 spells CASSQARRNRGYEQYF. CDR3 nucleotide sequence: TGTGCCAGCAGCCAAGCTAGAAGGAACAGGGGCTACGAGCAGTACTTC.